This TCR beta chain was profiled in a study of identical twins. The study's findings and limits: Fewer insertions were carried by abundant cord blood beta clonotypes, but none was seen in memory repertoires.

Regarding this clonotype: The antigen is undetermined.

One entry per CDR3 protein, called by TCRdb with MiXCR from the 5' RACE reads. The repertoire holds about 220,000 distinct CDR3 sequences, with under 10% as singletons. V gave up 10 bases and J gave up 11 bases, with 26 bases separating them. The CDR3 runs to 14 residues. These same data were also listed under a study on yellow fever vaccine responses in identical twins.

This chain connects TRBV12-3 or TRBV12-4 to TRBJ1-1; weak D call: TRBD1 (6 bases). The TCR originated in a young woman in good health. Sequencing used memory (CD45RO+) T cells sorted from blood. In nucleotides, the CDR3 is TGTGCCACCATGCTTAACGGGGGCACCAAGGCCGCTTTCTTT. It specifies CATMLNGGTKAAFF.